One T cell receptor beta chain is described in this entry. As yet, its antigen is unknown. The immunoSEQ assay was version 4, run in survey mode. Method: immunoSEQ multiplex PCR; TCRdb's copy keeps in-frame clones and lacks some. This sample yields over 30,000 clones, of which 82% are seen a single time; 0.97% belongs to the top ten. The data originate from a study of persistence of HIV-infected CD4 T cells. V lost 4 bases and J lost 0, with 16 bases in between. This CDR3 has 16 residues. Germline CDR1 SGHRS, CDR2 YFSETQ. An overlapping HIV-1 Gag peptide pool stimulated these cells at 0.75 to 1 ug/peptide/mL. Sorted nonresponding memory CD4+ T cells were CD40L-negative, CD69-negative, CD45RO-high.

The J gene is TRBJ1-1, the V gene TRBV5-1, with a weak D call TRBD1 (5 bases). This TCR derives from an adult with HIV. The donor label of this sample is uncertain. Here the sequenced sample was cultured CD4+ T cells from PBMCs, taken from a patient who received antiretroviral therapy. The CDR3 sequence: CASSRTGSLMNTEAFF. In DNA, the CDR3 is TGCGCCAGCAGCCGCACAGGATCCCTCATGAACACTGAAGCTTTCTTT. The entire variable domain, with the rest obtained from reference TRBV5-1 and TRBJ1-1, is as follows: KAGVTQTPRYLIKTRGQQVTLSCSPISGHRSVSWYQQTPGQGLQFLFEYFSETQRNKGNFPGRFSGRQFSNSRSEMNVSTLELGDSALYLCASSRTGSLMNTEAFFGQGTRLTVV.